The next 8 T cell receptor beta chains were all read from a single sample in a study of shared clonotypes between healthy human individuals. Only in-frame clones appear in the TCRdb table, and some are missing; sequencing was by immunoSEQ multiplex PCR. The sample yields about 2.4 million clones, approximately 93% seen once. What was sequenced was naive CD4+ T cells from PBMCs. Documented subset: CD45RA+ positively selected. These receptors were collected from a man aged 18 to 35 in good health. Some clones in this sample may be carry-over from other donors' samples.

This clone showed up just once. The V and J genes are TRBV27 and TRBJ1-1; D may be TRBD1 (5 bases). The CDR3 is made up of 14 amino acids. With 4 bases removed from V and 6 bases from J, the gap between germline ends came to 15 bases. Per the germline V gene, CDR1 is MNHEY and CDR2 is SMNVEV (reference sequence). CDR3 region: CASSSFVRGAEAFF. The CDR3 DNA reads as TGTGCCAGCAGTTCTTTTGTGAGGGGAGCTGAAGCTTTCTTT.

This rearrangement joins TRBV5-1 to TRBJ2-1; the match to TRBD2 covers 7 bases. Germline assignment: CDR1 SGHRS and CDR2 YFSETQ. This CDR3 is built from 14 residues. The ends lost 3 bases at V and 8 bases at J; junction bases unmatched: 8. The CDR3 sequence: CASSWAREKYEQFF. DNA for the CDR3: TGCGCCAGCAGCTGGGCGCGGGAGAAGTATGAGCAGTTCTTC.

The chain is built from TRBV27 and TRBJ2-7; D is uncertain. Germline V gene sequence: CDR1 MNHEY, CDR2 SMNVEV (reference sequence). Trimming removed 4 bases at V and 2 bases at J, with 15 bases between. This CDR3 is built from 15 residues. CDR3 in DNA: TGTGCCAGCAGTTCCAAACGAGGCAATACCTACGAGCAGTACTTC. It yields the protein CASSSKRGNTYEQYF.

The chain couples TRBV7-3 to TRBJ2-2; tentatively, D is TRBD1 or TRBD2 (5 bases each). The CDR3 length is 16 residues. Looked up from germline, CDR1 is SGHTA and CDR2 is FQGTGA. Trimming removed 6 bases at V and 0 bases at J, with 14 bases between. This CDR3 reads CASSRSGRTNTGELFF. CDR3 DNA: TGTGCCAGCAGTCGGTCGGGGCGCACGAACACCGGGGAGCTGTTTTTT.

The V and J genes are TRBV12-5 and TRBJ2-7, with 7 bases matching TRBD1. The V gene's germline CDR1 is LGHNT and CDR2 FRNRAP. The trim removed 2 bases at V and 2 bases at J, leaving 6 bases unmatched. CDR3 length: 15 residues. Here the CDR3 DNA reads TGTGCTAGTGGTTTGATCGGGACAGAGACCTACGAGCAGTACTTC. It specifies CASGLIGTETYEQYF.

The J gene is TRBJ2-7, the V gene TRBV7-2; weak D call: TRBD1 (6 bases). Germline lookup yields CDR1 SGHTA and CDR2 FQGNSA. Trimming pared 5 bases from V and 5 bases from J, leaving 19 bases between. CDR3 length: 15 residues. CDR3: CASSPQGPRTNEQYF. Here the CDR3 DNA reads TGTGCCAGCAGCCCCCAGGGGCCTCGGACCAACGAGCAGTACTTC.

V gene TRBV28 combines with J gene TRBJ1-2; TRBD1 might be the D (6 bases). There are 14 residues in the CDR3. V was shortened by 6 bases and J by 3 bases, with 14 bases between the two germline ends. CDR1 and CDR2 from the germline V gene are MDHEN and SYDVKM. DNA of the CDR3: TGTGCCAGCAGCTCCACAGGGTCGGACTATGGCTACACCTTC. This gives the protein CASSSTGSDYGYTF.

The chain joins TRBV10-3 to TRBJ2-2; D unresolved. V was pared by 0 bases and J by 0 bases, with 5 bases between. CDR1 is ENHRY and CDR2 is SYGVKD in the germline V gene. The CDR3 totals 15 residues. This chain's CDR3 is CAISESSTNTGELFF. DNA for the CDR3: TGTGCCATCAGTGAGTCCAGTACGAACACCGGGGAGCTGTTTTTT.